This TCR beta chain was captured by sequencing in a study of Graves' ophthalmopathy and Graves' hyperthyroidism. The wider study: The study drew peripheral blood at initial diagnosis, before any treatment.

For repertoire sequencing, the TCR beta CDR3 regions were amplified from RNA transcripts. The first round was an RT-PCR with HTBI primers, and the second round was a multiplex PCR. TCRdb redid the calling of the multiplex PCR reads with MiXCR, one entry per CDR3 protein. The sample gives about 390,000 distinct CDR3 sequences, approximately 18% of which show up once; 2.4% is in the top ten. Hyperthyroidism showing no ophthalmopathy within 18 months of follow-up was stable. V trimming: 0 bases; J trimming: 5 bases; junction bases outside the gene matches: 8. The length of the CDR3 is 17 residues. Germline loops: CDR1 DFQATT, CDR2 SNEGSKA (reference sequence).

The source material was peripheral blood. The sequence derives from an adult woman with stable Graves' hyperthyroidism. The V and J genes are TRBV20-1 and TRBJ2-5, with TRBD2 identical over 14 bases. The CDR3 reads CSARELRLAGGRETQYF. The CDR3 region has the DNA TGCAGTGCTAGAGAGCTAAGACTAGCGGGGGGGCGCGAGACCCAGTACTTC.